The 31 T cell receptor beta chains below come from one sample, sequenced in a study of PD-L1 blockade in urothelial cancer. Clones were sequenced by immunoSEQ multiplex PCR, and TCRdb holds only the in-frame ones, with some missing. The data contain about 95,000 clones, roughly 84% of them singletons. Specified time point: pretreatment peripheral blood. The material sequenced was PBMCs, taken around atezolizumab (anti-PD-L1) treatment. These receptors originate from a man in his fifties or sixties with urothelial cancer.

The V and J genes are TRBV7-2 and TRBJ2-1; TRBD2 matches at 9 bases. The CDR3 consists of 15 residues. The germline V gene encodes CDR1 SGHTA and CDR2 FQGNSA. Losses at the gene ends were 6 bases for V and 6 bases for J; bases not matched to a gene: 9. CDR3: CASSQAGGHLNEQFF. The CDR3 DNA is TGTGCCAGCAGTCAAGCGGGGGGCCACCTCAATGAGCAGTTCTTC.

The CDR3 region is CASTTGTSGGTEQFF. The DNA for the CDR3 is TGTGCCAGCACGACGGGGACTAGCGGGGGGACTGAGCAGTTCTTC. The chain has TRBV28 and TRBJ2-1; 15 nucleotides agree with TRBD2. The germline V gene encodes CDR1 MDHEN and CDR2 SYDVKM. The CDR3 runs 15 residues. With 7 bases clipped from V and 9 bases from J, the junction kept 7 bases outside the gene matches. Complete variable domain (other parts from reference TRBV28 and TRBJ2-1): DVKVTQSSRYLVKRTGEKVFLECVQDMDHENMFWYRQDPGLGLRLIYFSYDVKMKEKGDIPEGYSVSREKKERFSLILESASTNQTSMYLCASTTGTSGGTEQFFGPGTRLTVL.

The V gene is TRBV27, the J gene TRBJ1-3; D might be TRBD1 (5 bases). The V gene lost 11 bases and the J gene lost 0 bases, with 14 bases spanning the gap. CDR3 length: 14 residues. Germline CDR1 and CDR2: MNHEY and SMNVEV (reference sequence). CDR3 loop: CASSRQSSGNTIYF. The CDR3 region has the DNA TGTGCCTCTTCCCGACAGTCCTCTGGAAACACCATATATTTT.

This chain uses TRBV28 with TRBJ2-6; TRBD1 matches 7 bases. CDR1 is MDHEN and CDR2 is SYDVKM in the germline V gene. There are 18 residues in the CDR3. The V gene end was trimmed by 1 base and the J gene end by 0 bases; junction bases not matched to a gene: 6. Here the CDR3 reads CASSLFRTGTSGANVLTF. The CDR3 DNA reads as TGTGCCAGCAGTTTATTCCGGACAGGCACCTCTGGGGCCAACGTCCTGACTTTC. Together with reference TRBV28 and TRBJ2-6, the CDR3 gives the full variable domain: DVKVTQSSRYLVKRTGEKVFLECVQDMDHENMFWYRQDPGLGLRLIYFSYDVKMKEKGDIPEGYSVSREKKERFSLILESASTNQTSMYLCASSLFRTGTSGANVLTFGAGSRLTVL.

The chain combines TRBV10-1 with TRBJ2-3; D possibly corresponds to TRBD2 (6 bases). Germline loops: CDR1 WNHNN, CDR2 SYGVQD (reference sequence). V was pared by 4 bases and J by 4 bases, with 15 bases between. CDR3 length: 15 residues. CDR3 nucleotides: TGCGCCAGCAGTGGTAGCGGCGGGAACGCAGATACGCAGTATTTT. This gives the protein CASSGSGGNADTQYF.

This rearrangement joins TRBV7-9 to TRBJ2-7; tentative D call: TRBD2 (7 bases). Germline V gene lookup returns CDR1 SEHNR and CDR2 FQNEAQ (reference sequence). CDR3 size: 14 residues. Deletions cut 5 bases from V and 5 bases from J, with 16 bases between. This chain's CDR3 is CASSRASGGNEQYF. DNA for the CDR3: TGTGCCAGCAGCCGGGCGTCGGGGGGCAACGAGCAGTACTTC.

The chain uses TRBV9 and TRBJ2-3, with unresolved D. V was cut by 0 bases and J by 5 bases, with 10 bases left in between. The CDR3 consists of 14 residues. CDR1 is SGDLS, CDR2 YYNGEE, per germline. The DNA for the CDR3 is TGTGCCAGCAGCGTAGGGGCCGCCGGAGATACGCAGTATTTT. The encoded protein is CASSVGAAGDTQYF.

This chain links TRBV18 with TRBJ1-4; D is possibly TRBD1 (6 bases). Germline CDR1 is KGHSH and CDR2 is LQKENI. V gave up 6 bases and J gave up 0 bases, with 17 bases separating them. The CDR3 sequence is 17 residues long. CDR3 residues: CASSPAGTIATNEKLFF. CDR3 DNA sequence: TGTGCCAGCTCGCCTGCCGGGACAATCGCAACTAATGAAAAACTGTTTTTT.

Within the sample, this clone is medium-sized. CDR3 nucleotide sequence: TGTGCCAGCGGCGGGTGGAATGAAAAACTGTTTTTT. Translation gives CASGGWNEKLFF. This sequence joins TRBV11-3 and TRBJ1-4; D is unresolved. V was clipped by 8 bases and J by 5 bases, with 9 bases between them. Germline CDR1 SGHNT, CDR2 YENEEA. This CDR3 is 12 amino acids long.

The chain combines TRBV18 with TRBJ2-7; TRBD1 matches 7 bases. Germline CDR1 KGHSH, CDR2 LQKENI. V shed 6 bases, J shed 0 bases, and the junction held 5 bases outside the gene matches. The CDR3 has 14 residues. Written as DNA, the CDR3 is TGTGCCAGCTCCCCGGGACAGAGCTCCTACGAGCAGTACTTC. This sequence encodes CASSPGQSSYEQYF. Looking up the rest from reference TRBV18 and TRBJ2-7 gives the full variable domain: NAGVMQNPRHLVRRRGQEARLRCSPMKGHSHVYWYRQLPEEGLKFMVYLQKENIIDESGMPKERFSAEFPKEGPSILRIQQVVRGDSAAYFCASSPGQSSYEQYFGPGTRLTVT.

This clone was picked up one time. This chain links TRBV6-5 with TRBJ1-1; 7 bases match TRBD1. Losses at the gene ends were 4 bases for V and 0 bases for J; bases not matched to a gene: 8. The CDR3 length is 16 residues. Germline values: CDR1 MNHEY, CDR2 SVGAGI. The CDR3 region has the DNA TGTGCCAGCAGTTTTGTAGGGGGCGGGATGAACACTGAAGCTTTCTTT. Translating it yields CASSFVGGGMNTEAFF.

This chain joins TRBV27 and TRBJ2-1; the match to TRBD2 covers 8 bases. This CDR3 contains 13 residues. J was trimmed by 9 bases and V by 3 bases; bases with no gene match: 4. The germline V gene has CDR1 MNHEY and CDR2 SMNVEV (reference sequence). CDR3 loop: CASSFSGGTEQFF. The CDR3 nucleotides are TGTGCCAGCAGTTTTTCGGGGGGGACTGAGCAGTTCTTC.

V and J are TRBV2 and TRBJ1-2, with D maybe TRBD1 (5 bases). CDR1 is SNHLY, CDR2 FYNNEI, per germline. This CDR3 has 12 residues. Deletions cut 5 bases from V and 4 bases from J, with 8 bases between. The CDR3 spells CASSRQPYGYTF. The CDR3 region has the DNA TGTGCCAGCAGTCGACAGCCCTATGGCTACACCTTC.

This rearrangement joins TRBV5-1 to TRBJ2-1; D gene uncertain. The V gene's germline CDR1 is SGHRS and CDR2 YFSETQ. The length of the CDR3 is 14 residues. The ends were cut back, 2 bases at V and 6 bases at J, with 12 bases in the middle. CDR3 sequence: CASSLHTWLNEQFF. The CDR3 coding sequence is TGCGCCAGCAGCTTACACACGTGGCTCAATGAGCAGTTCTTC.

This chain links TRBV18 with TRBJ2-3, with unresolved D. V lost 2 bases and J lost 6, with 6 bases in between. This CDR3 contains 12 residues. Germline V gene lookup returns CDR1 KGHSH and CDR2 LQKENI. CDR3 in DNA: TGTGCCAGCTCACCAGTCGTGGATACGCAGTATTTT. The encoded protein is CASSPVVDTQYF.

V and J are TRBV11-2 and TRBJ1-1, with D possibly TRBD1 on 5 matching bases. Germline V gene sequence: CDR1 SGHAT, CDR2 FQNNGV. The CDR3 totals 14 residues. V lost 1 base and J 3 bases, leaving 9 bases between the germline ends. The CDR3 sequence: CASSLASRDTEAFF. The CDR3 DNA is TGTGCCAGCAGCTTAGCCTCCAGGGACACTGAAGCTTTCTTT.

The rearrangement links TRBV9 to TRBJ2-5; D perhaps matches TRBD2 (7 bases). Trimming stripped 0 bases from V and 5 bases from J, with 14 bases between. Per germline, CDR1 SGDLS and CDR2 YYNGEE. This CDR3 contains 15 residues. The CDR3 nucleotides read TGTGCCAGCAGCGTAGAATTCGGGGGGCGGGAGACCCAGTACTTC. Its protein is CASSVEFGGRETQYF.

This chain connects TRBV18 to TRBJ1-3; D gene uncertain. Germline V gene sequence: CDR1 KGHSH, CDR2 LQKENI. Trimming stripped 0 bases from V and 0 bases from J, with 12 bases between. This CDR3 region has 17 residues. The CDR3 DNA reads TGTGCCAGCTCACCACCGAATGGGCAGTCCTCTGGAAACACCATATATTTT. It encodes CASSPPNGQSSGNTIYF.

J is TRBJ2-7 and V is TRBV5-1, with 10 bases fitting TRBD2. V lost 1 base and J lost 2; bases outside the gene matches: 3. CDR1 and CDR2 (germline): SGHRS, YFSETQ. The CDR3 covers 15 residues. Here the CDR3 DNA reads TGCGCCAGCAGCTTGTCTGGGACTAGCGCCTACGAGCAGTACTTC. It is translated as CASSLSGTSAYEQYF.

This clone was observed a handful of times. CDR3 bases: TGTGCCAGTAGTATGCAGGGCCCCTACGAGCAGTACTTC. This gives the protein CASSMQGPYEQYF. This chain uses TRBV19 with TRBJ2-7, with D maybe TRBD1 (5 bases). The CDR3 runs 13 residues. Looked up from germline, CDR1 is LNHDA and CDR2 is SQIVND (reference sequence). V was cut by 3 bases and J by 2 bases, with 8 bases left in between.

The gene calls are TRBV4-2 and TRBJ2-1, with TRBD1 identical over 7 bases. Trimming cost V 5 bases and J 7 bases; bases outside gene matches: 8. This CDR3 has 14 residues. CDR1 LGHNA and CDR2 YNFKEQ come from the germline V gene. This CDR3 is CASSSSRGRNEQFF. The CDR3 coding sequence is TGTGCCAGCAGCTCTTCAAGGGGGCGGAATGAGCAGTTCTTC.

J is TRBJ1-6 and V is TRBV5-1; no clear D. V lost 3 bases, J lost 5 bases, and 15 bases lay in between. The germline CDR1 and CDR2 sequences are SGHRS and YFSETQ. The CDR3 extends over 16 amino acids. The CDR3 sequence is CASSSSGGQNNSPLHF. CDR3 bases: TGCGCCAGCAGCTCCTCTGGAGGGCAGAATAATTCACCCCTCCACTTT.

The V call is TRBV4-2, the J call TRBJ1-6; no clear D. The length of the CDR3 is 15 residues. Germline V lookup: CDR1 LGHNA, CDR2 YNFKEQ. With 4 bases removed from V and 10 bases from J, the gap between germline ends came to 17 bases. In DNA form, the CDR3 reads TGTGCCAGCAGCCCCGGAGAGGTACGAGAATCACCCCTCCACTTT. This translates into CASSPGEVRESPLHF.

The chain couples TRBV28 to TRBJ1-5; 7 bases are a match to TRBD1. Germline CDR1 is MDHEN and CDR2 is SYDVKM. V shed 2 bases, J shed 3 bases, and the junction held 7 bases outside the gene matches. CDR3 length: 16 residues. The CDR3 coding sequence is TGTGCCAGCAGTTTAGTATGGACAGGCTCCAATCAGCCCCAGCATTTT. It specifies CASSLVWTGSNQPQHF. Filled out from reference TRBV28 and TRBJ1-5, the complete variable domain reads DVKVTQSSRYLVKRTGEKVFLECVQDMDHENMFWYRQDPGLGLRLIYFSYDVKMKEKGDIPEGYSVSREKKERFSLILESASTNQTSMYLCASSLVWTGSNQPQHFGDGTRLSIL.

The V call is TRBV7-3, the J call TRBJ2-2; 15 bases map to TRBD2. CDR3 length: 17 residues. The V gene end was trimmed by 5 bases and the J gene end by 6 bases; junction bases not matched to a gene: 7. Germline CDR1 is SGHTA and CDR2 is FQGTGA. CDR3 sequence: CASSPRTSGGGSGELFF. The CDR3 coding sequence is TGTGCCAGCAGCCCGAGGACTAGCGGGGGGGGTTCCGGGGAGCTGTTTTTT.

This clone has more than one count but fewer than ten. V gene TRBV27 combines with J gene TRBJ2-3, with 8 bases that match TRBD1. The V gene end was trimmed by 3 bases and the J gene end by 0 bases; junction bases not matched to a gene: 8. Germline CDR1 reads MNHEY; CDR2 reads SMNVEV (reference sequence). The CDR3 spans 17 residues. The CDR3, as DNA: TGTGCCAGCAGTTTGGCTCCTCGGACAGGGAGCACAGATACGCAGTATTTT. It specifies CASSLAPRTGSTDTQYF.

V gene TRBV28 combines with J gene TRBJ2-7; 10 bases agree with TRBD1. V lost 3 bases and J lost 5; bases outside the gene matches: 4. CDR1 and CDR2 (germline): MDHEN, SYDVKM. The CDR3 is made up of 14 amino acids. The CDR3 DNA reads TGTGCCAGCAGTTTCCGGGACAGGGGCCACGAGCAGTACTTC. Protein sequence: CASSFRDRGHEQYF.

The chain employs TRBV5-1 and TRBJ2-2, with TRBD2 identical over 7 bases. Germline V gene sequence: CDR1 SGHRS, CDR2 YFSETQ. Trimming cost V 0 bases and J 6 bases; bases outside gene matches: 5. This CDR3 has 15 amino acids. CDR3 nucleotide sequence: TGCGCCAGCAGCTTGGAGGGAGGGAGGCCCGGGGAGCTGTTTTTT. This sequence encodes CASSLEGGRPGELFF.

This chain joins TRBV18 and TRBJ2-7, with 9 positions matching TRBD1. V lost 6 bases and J lost 4; bases outside the gene matches: 13. CDR1 and CDR2 (germline): KGHSH, LQKENI. This CDR3 contains 16 residues. CDR3 in DNA: TGTGCCAGCTCTCTCCTTCCCGGGACAGGGCTGTACGAGCAGTACTTC. Amino acid sequence: CASSLLPGTGLYEQYF. Full variable domain (outside the CDR3, taken from reference TRBV18 and TRBJ2-7): NAGVMQNPRHLVRRRGQEARLRCSPMKGHSHVYWYRQLPEEGLKFMVYLQKENIIDESGMPKERFSAEFPKEGPSILRIQQVVRGDSAAYFCASSLLPGTGLYEQYFGPGTRLTVT.

The CDR3 coding sequence is TGTGCCAGCCGTATACCGGGTGCCTACGAGCAGTACTTC. Encoded protein: CASRIPGAYEQYF. This sequence joins TRBV27 and TRBJ2-7, with D unclear. This CDR3 spans 13 amino acids. V dropped 8 bases and J dropped 2 bases, with 13 bases sitting between them. CDR1 and CDR2 from the germline V gene are MNHEY and SMNVEV (reference sequence).

V is TRBV7-9 and J is TRBJ2-2; possible D gene TRBD1, 6 bases. The CDR3 has 18 residues. The V end was cut by 5 bases, the J end by 5 bases, with 24 bases between. The germline CDR1 and CDR2 sequences are SEHNR and FQNEAQ (reference sequence). This CDR3 is CASSRWRGQGRWTGELFF. The CDR3 DNA follows: TGTGCCAGCAGCCGGTGGAGAGGGCAGGGGCGCTGGACCGGGGAGCTGTTTTTT.